The sequence of this T cell receptor (beta chain) was determined in a study of blood T cell repertoires in COVID-19. Study in general: The United States, Italy and Spain were the sources of the acute and convalescent COVID-19 samples.

Authors' analysis steps: For nucleated cells, counts were estimated from reference gene primer amplification. Clones were sequenced by immunoSEQ multiplex PCR, and TCRdb holds only the in-frame ones, with some missing. V, J and clone size were drawn from that table, and D and trimming were deduced from the DNA. The repertoire includes roughly 15,000 clones, around 83% of them detected once, and roughly 28% sits in the top ten. Trimming left V 7 bases short and J 5 bases short, with 11 bases between. The CDR3 is made up of 12 amino acids. CDR1 LNHDA and CDR2 SQIVND come from the germline V gene (reference sequence).

Sample: peripheral blood. This rearrangement joins TRBV19 to TRBJ1-1, with TRBD1 as a possible D gene (5 bases). The TCR sequence derives from a woman aged 50 to 60 with active or convalescent COVID-19. This CDR3 reads CASKMGGTEAFF. Here the CDR3 DNA reads TGTGCCAGTAAAATGGGGGGGACTGAAGCTTTCTTT. Full variable domain (rest looked up from reference TRBV19 and TRBJ1-1): DGGITQSPKYLFRKEGQNVTLSCEQNLNHDAMYWYRQDPGQGLRLIYYSQIVNDFQKGDIAEGYSVSREKKESFPLTVTSAQKNPTAFYLCASKMGGTEAFFGQGTRLTVV.